Listed below are T cell receptor beta chains from one sample, sequenced in a study of CD8+CD57+ T cells in acquired aplastic anemia. TCRdb re-called the reads through MiXCR, storing one row per CDR3 protein. This table has about 180,000 distinct CDR3 sequences, around 50% appearing once. Sequencing used sorted CD4+, CD8+, or CD8+CD57+ T cells (not recorded which) from PBMCs. The receptors were gathered from a human donor with aplastic anemia. The CDR3 runs from the conserved cysteine through the conserved F or W. The D gene is left open where the match is weak. Size is stated for part of the rows, as once, few or many counts, or as a class when the clone is expanded.

j_gene: TRBJ2-5; v_gene: TRBV30; abundance: .; d_gene: TRBD2; CDR3aa: CAWSRSGQETQYF; CDR3nt: TGTGCCTGGAGTCGTAGCGGGCAAGAGACCCAGTACTTC
j_gene: TRBJ2-5; v_gene: TRBV2; abundance: few; d_gene: .; CDR3aa: CASQWASGETQYF; CDR3nt: TGTGCCAGCCAATGGGCGTCGGGGGAGACCCAGTACTTC
j_gene: TRBJ2-7; v_gene: TRBV10-3; abundance: few; d_gene: .; CDR3aa: CAIKGISAGEQYF; CDR3nt: TGTGCCATCAAAGGCATTTCGGCTGGCGAGCAGTACTTC
j_gene: TRBJ2-2; v_gene: TRBV19; abundance: .; d_gene: TRBD1; CDR3aa: CASRQGSGSGELFF; CDR3nt: TGTGCCAGCAGACAGGGCTCAGGCTCGGGCGAGCTGTTTTTT
j_gene: TRBJ1-1; v_gene: TRBV5-1; abundance: many; d_gene: TRBD1; CDR3aa: CASSLGQGLNTEAFF; CDR3nt: TGCGCCAGCAGCTTGGGACAGGGGTTGAACACTGAAGCTTTCTTT
j_gene: TRBJ2-1; v_gene: TRBV25-1; abundance: .; d_gene: TRBD1; CDR3aa: CASSPRQGYNEQFF; CDR3nt: TGTGCCAGCAGTCCAAGACAGGGCTACAATGAGCAGTTCTTC
j_gene: TRBJ2-1; v_gene: TRBV19; abundance: few; d_gene: .; CDR3aa: CASSMGRESYNEQFF; CDR3nt: TGTGCCAGTAGTATGGGCAGGGAGTCCTACAATGAGCAGTTCTTC
j_gene: TRBJ2-5; v_gene: TRBV4-3; abundance: few; d_gene: TRBD1; CDR3aa: CASSRDREETQYF; CDR3nt: TGCGCCAGCAGCCGTGACAGGGAAGAGACCCAGTACTTC
j_gene: TRBJ2-7; v_gene: TRBV5-1; abundance: .; d_gene: TRBD2; CDR3aa: CASSSPGLAAHPSSYEQYF; CDR3nt: TGCGCCAGCAGCTCCCCGGGACTAGCGGCGCATCCCTCCTCCTACGAGCAGTACTTC
j_gene: TRBJ1-6; v_gene: TRBV15; abundance: .; d_gene: TRBD1; CDR3aa: CATSSIGTGGENSPLHF; CDR3nt: TGTGCCACCAGCAGCATCGGGACAGGGGGCGAAAATTCACCCCTCCACTTT
j_gene: TRBJ2-5; v_gene: TRBV6-1; abundance: many; d_gene: .; CDR3aa: CASSPRIETQYF; CDR3nt: TGTGCCAGCTCCCCGAGGATTGAGACCCAGTACTTC
j_gene: TRBJ2-3; v_gene: TRBV3-1; abundance: .; d_gene: .; CDR3aa: CASSQGVGGGTDTQYF; CDR3nt: TGTGCCAGCAGCCAAGGGGTAGGGGGGGGAACAGATACGCAGTATTTT
j_gene: TRBJ1-5; v_gene: TRBV10-3; abundance: .; d_gene: .; CDR3aa: CAISEGATNSNQPQHF; CDR3nt: TGTGCCATCAGTGAAGGGGCGACAAATAGCAATCAGCCCCAGCATTTT
j_gene: TRBJ1-4; v_gene: TRBV24-1; abundance: .; d_gene: .; CDR3aa: CATSEGGNERLFF; CDR3nt: TGTGCCACCAGTGAAGGGGGAAATGAAAGACTGTTTTTT
j_gene: TRBJ2-5; v_gene: TRBV9; abundance: .; d_gene: .; CDR3aa: CASSGALQETQYF; CDR3nt: TGTGCCAGCAGTGGCGCCCTACAAGAGACCCAGTACTTC
j_gene: TRBJ1-6; v_gene: TRBV7-3; abundance: once; d_gene: .; CDR3aa: CASRGLDSPLHF; CDR3nt: TGTGCCAGCAGGGGACTGGATTCACCCCTCCACTTT
j_gene: TRBJ1-1; v_gene: TRBV2; abundance: .; d_gene: TRBD1; CDR3aa: CASSEMSRTGEAFF; CDR3nt: TGTGCCAGCAGTGAAATGTCGCGGACAGGAGAAGCTTTCTTT
j_gene: TRBJ1-4; v_gene: TRBV19; abundance: .; d_gene: TRBD1; CDR3aa: CASWTGGAREKLFF; CDR3nt: TGTGCCAGCTGGACAGGGGGCGCACGGGAAAAACTGTTTTTT
j_gene: TRBJ1-2; v_gene: TRBV20-1; abundance: .; d_gene: .; CDR3aa: CSARDRQDRYGYTF; CDR3nt: TGCAGTGCTAGAGATCGGCAGGACCGCTATGGCTACACCTTC
j_gene: TRBJ2-5; v_gene: TRBV19; abundance: .; d_gene: TRBD2; CDR3aa: CASSVGLEETQYF; CDR3nt: TGTGCCAGTAGTGTGGGACTAGAAGAGACCCAGTACTTC
j_gene: TRBJ1-2; v_gene: TRBV5-8; abundance: .; d_gene: .; CDR3aa: CASSGGTYGYTF; CDR3nt: TGTGCCAGCAGCGGGGGGACTTATGGCTACACCTTC
j_gene: TRBJ2-5; v_gene: TRBV19; abundance: .; d_gene: TRBD2; CDR3aa: CASSKKGLAGWTQETQYF; CDR3nt: TGTGCCAGTAGTAAAAAGGGACTAGCGGGGTGGACGCAAGAGACCCAGTACTTC
j_gene: TRBJ2-7; v_gene: TRBV2; abundance: .; d_gene: .; CDR3aa: CASSVTGRGNEQYF; CDR3nt: TGCGCCAGCAGCGTAACAGGGAGGGGAAACGAGCAGTACTTC
j_gene: TRBJ1-1; v_gene: TRBV5-4; abundance: .; d_gene: .; CDR3aa: CTSSSFGQLNTEAFF; CDR3nt: TGTACCAGCAGCTCGTTCGGGCAACTGAACACTGAAGCTTTCTTT
j_gene: TRBJ1-2; v_gene: TRBV7-2; abundance: many; d_gene: .; CDR3aa: CASSLGFLGSGGYTF; CDR3nt: TGTGCCAGCAGCTTAGGTTTTTTGGGTTCGGGGGGCTACACCTTC
j_gene: TRBJ1-1; v_gene: TRBV7-6; abundance: once; d_gene: .; CDR3aa: CASSPEQGEAFF; CDR3nt: TGTGCCAGCAGCCCAGAACAGGGAGAAGCTTTCTTT
j_gene: TRBJ1-1; v_gene: TRBV30; abundance: few; d_gene: .; CDR3aa: CAWNRDASTEAFF; CDR3nt: TGTGCCTGGAACCGTGACGCGAGCACTGAAGCTTTCTTT
j_gene: TRBJ1-1; v_gene: TRBV3-1; abundance: many; d_gene: TRBD1; CDR3aa: CASSHSGQGHTEAFF; CDR3nt: TGTGCCAGCAGCCACTCGGGACAGGGACACACTGAAGCTTTCTTT
j_gene: TRBJ2-6; v_gene: TRBV7-2; abundance: many; d_gene: .; CDR3aa: CASSPESSGANVLTF; CDR3nt: TGTGCCAGCAGCCCGGAGAGCTCTGGGGCCAACGTCCTGACTTTC
j_gene: TRBJ1-6; v_gene: TRBV10-1; abundance: .; d_gene: .; CDR3aa: CASSGPGAGSPLHF; CDR3nt: TGCGCCAGCAGTGGCCCAGGGGCAGGATCACCCCTCCACTTT
j_gene: TRBJ2-3; v_gene: TRBV19; abundance: many; d_gene: .; CDR3aa: CATRTYSTDTQYF; CDR3nt: TGTGCCACAAGAACATACTCCACAGATACGCAGTATTTT
j_gene: TRBJ2-3; v_gene: TRBV5-4; abundance: many; d_gene: .; CDR3aa: CASSKWTDTQYF; CDR3nt: TGTGCCAGCAGTAAATGGACAGATACGCAGTATTTT
j_gene: TRBJ2-7; v_gene: TRBV2; abundance: .; d_gene: .; CDR3aa: CASSLNSVLPYEQYF; CDR3nt: TGTGCCAGCAGCTTAAATAGCGTACTCCCCTACGAGCAGTACTTC
j_gene: TRBJ1-4; v_gene: TRBV10-3; abundance: .; d_gene: .; CDR3aa: CAISETRNYATNEKLFF; CDR3nt: TGTGCCATCAGTGAGACAAGAAACTATGCAACTAATGAAAAACTGTTTTTT
j_gene: TRBJ2-7; v_gene: TRBV20-1; abundance: many; d_gene: TRBD1; CDR3aa: CSARKQGISEQYF; CDR3nt: TGCAGTGCTAGAAAACAGGGGATTAGCGAGCAGTACTTC
j_gene: TRBJ2-7; v_gene: TRBV4-1; abundance: many; d_gene: TRBD1; CDR3aa: CASSQGDRYDEQYF; CDR3nt: TGCGCCAGCAGCCAAGGGGACAGGTACGACGAGCAGTACTTC
j_gene: TRBJ2-3; v_gene: TRBV20-1; abundance: .; d_gene: .; CDR3aa: CSAPASGSSTDTQYF; CDR3nt: TGCAGTGCACCGGCCTCGGGGTCAAGCACAGATACGCAGTATTTT
j_gene: TRBJ2-6; v_gene: TRBV6-1; abundance: many; d_gene: .; CDR3aa: CASRQGSGANVLTF; CDR3nt: TGTGCCAGCAGACAGGGCTCTGGGGCCAACGTCCTGACTTTC
j_gene: TRBJ2-2; v_gene: TRBV20-1; abundance: .; d_gene: .; CDR3aa: CSAPEQGRETGELFF; CDR3nt: TGCAGTGCTCCCGAACAGGGCCGCGAGACCGGGGAGCTGTTTTTT
j_gene: TRBJ2-2; v_gene: TRBV24-1; abundance: many; d_gene: .; CDR3aa: CATSSRHRELFF; CDR3nt: TGTGCCACCTCCTCACGGCACCGGGAGCTGTTTTTT
j_gene: TRBJ2-7; v_gene: TRBV6-2/TRBV6-3; abundance: few; d_gene: TRBD2; CDR3aa: CASSYSIWGGVERRNEQYF; CDR3nt: TGTGCCAGCAGTTACTCGATCTGGGGGGGGGTAGAACGGCGAAACGAGCAGTACTTC
j_gene: TRBJ2-2; v_gene: TRBV10-3; abundance: .; d_gene: .; CDR3aa: CARRRTLTNTGELFF; CDR3nt: TGTGCCAGAAGACGTACGTTGACTAACACCGGGGAGCTGTTTTTT
j_gene: TRBJ1-1; v_gene: TRBV2; abundance: .; d_gene: .; CDR3aa: CASGTQTNTEAFF; CDR3nt: TGTGCCAGCGGTACCCAGACGAACACTGAAGCTTTCTTT
j_gene: TRBJ1-1; v_gene: TRBV19; abundance: many; d_gene: .; CDR3aa: CASRRGGPRATEAFF; CDR3nt: TGTGCCAGTAGACGGGGGGGGCCCCGGGCGACTGAAGCTTTCTTT
j_gene: TRBJ2-2; v_gene: TRBV15; abundance: many; d_gene: TRBD1; CDR3aa: CATSRDTGGTGELFF; CDR3nt: TGTGCCACCAGCAGAGATACAGGGGGCACCGGGGAGCTGTTTTTT
j_gene: TRBJ2-5; v_gene: TRBV20-1; abundance: .; d_gene: .; CDR3aa: CSASLQARETQYF; CDR3nt: TGCAGTGCTAGTTTGCAGGCTCGAGAGACCCAGTACTTC